Sequencing of this TCR beta chain was carried out in a study of T cell repertoires in cytomegalovirus infection. Study as a whole: From public TCR beta signatures came an indication of both CMV infection and matching HLA type. Study-level results: Individuals carrying CMV plus the relevant HLA were identified by cumulative frequency of public TCR beta families. Ex vivo, HLA-C-restricted CMV-specific TCR beta clonotypes prevailed over the rest of the response.

TCRdb re-derived calls from the reads in MiXCR, one entry per CDR3 protein. The top ten clones hold 22% of a sample with tens of thousands of distinct CDR3 sequences, about 4% of them seen once. This clonotype was recorded many times. Antigen unknown. V lost 1 base, J lost 5 bases, and 18 bases lay in between. The CDR3 consists of 16 residues. CDR1 is SGHTA, CDR2 FQGNSA, per germline. The chain is built from TRBV7-2 and TRBJ2-7, with D maybe TRBD2 (6 bases). This clonotype was sampled from a human donor in good health (CMV status not recorded). Some clones in this sample may be carry-over from other donors' samples. Sequenced input: PBMCs. The chain's CDR3 is CASSLGSGTRGHEQYF. In nucleotides, the CDR3 is TGTGCCAGCAGCTTAGGATCCGGGACTCGCGGCCACGAGCAGTACTTC. Complete variable domain (other parts from reference TRBV7-2 and TRBJ2-7): GAGVSQSPSNKVTEKGKDVELRCDPISGHTALYWYRQSLGQGLEFLIYFQGNSAPDKSGLPSDRFSAERTGGSVSTLTIQRTQQEDSAVYLCASSLGSGTRGHEQYFGPGTRLTVT.